This T cell receptor (beta chain) is drawn from a study of cytomegalovirus exposure and HLA in healthy donors. General study points: Within the data, a cluster of highly shared sequence variants was likely a sequencing artifact. Within an earlier analysis, most TCR beta V segments proved productive either about 87% or about 30% of the time.

Of note for this clone: What it binds is unknown.

Researchers ran the PCR with 60 Vbeta and 13 Jbeta primers. Per the original data handling: A follow-up analysis tallied around 76 million unique TCR beta chains, 8.5 million to 14 million shared. Generated by immunoSEQ multiplex PCR, the TCRdb table keeps only in-frame clones and is missing some. The D gene and trimming were derived from the DNA, and the V and J assignments and clone size from that table. The table lists around 120,000 clones, around 86% of them singletons. Sequenced sample: PBMCs. The receptor comes from a woman between 25 and 40 years old in good health and CMV-seronegative.

The CDR3 bases are TGTGCCAGCAAGTATTGGTCAGGAAATGAGCAGTTCTTC. Translated, it gives CASKYWSGNEQFF. The J gene is TRBJ2-1, the V gene TRBV27; no definite D call. Germline V lookup: CDR1 MNHEY, CDR2 SMNVEV (reference sequence). Between the trimmed V and J ends, which lost 7 bases and 7 bases, there was a span of 14 bases. The CDR3 has 13 residues.